The source of this T cell receptor (beta chain) is a study of blood T cell repertoires in COVID-19. On the study more broadly: Samples of COVID-19 (acute and convalescent) were obtained from the United States, Italy and Spain. PBMCs, B-cell-depleted T cells, or T cells were the source of the cDNA or gDNA that made up the material.

Methods used by the authors: Cell counts per sample came from amplifying reference gene primers. Measured with immunoSEQ multiplex PCR; TCRdb has only the in-frame clones, and not every one. Clone size and the V and J calls come from that table; the DNA yielded D and trimming. The sample gives some 130,000 clones, roughly 90% of which show up once; about 2.9% is in the top ten. Germline-derived CDR1 and CDR2 are LNHDA and SQIVND (reference sequence). Trimming pared 6 bases from V and 6 bases from J, leaving 6 bases between. This CDR3 spans 12 amino acids. The rearrangement uses TRBV19 and TRBJ1-6; D not certain. This clonotype originated in a man between 60 and 75 years old with active or convalescent COVID-19. The sequenced sample consisted of peripheral blood. CDR3 bases: TGTGCCAGTAGGTCATCTAATTCACCCCTCCACTTT. Its translation: CASRSSNSPLHF.